Below, one T cell receptor (beta chain) is given with its context. Its antigen is currently unknown. The sample originates from a study of T cell responses to AZD1222 COVID-19 vaccine. Findings and limits, study-wide: Without day 14 samples, only post-peak T cell repertoires were studied. Donors were largely white British and mainly female; clonal diversity was possibly underestimated. Among those given AZD1222, only five or six were seropositive at baseline. Reports say nearly half of spike-specific TCRs go after unmutated variant regions.

Trimming removed 6 bases from V and 7 bases from J; junction bases left unmatched: 6. There are 15 residues in the CDR3. Germline-derived CDR1 and CDR2 are MNHEY and SVGAGI. Data came from immunoSEQ multiplex PCR; TCRdb stores just in-frame clones and leaves some out. The sample lists approximately 100,000 clones; over 70% were seen once. The sequenced sample was peripheral blood, obtained on day 0 of AZD1222 vaccination. This TCR derives from an adult in good health. This sequence joins TRBV6-5 and TRBJ1-6; 10 nucleotides align to TRBD1. The DNA for the CDR3 is TGTGCCAGCAGAACCGGGACAGGGGAGAATTCACCCCTCCACTTT. As protein: CASRTGTGENSPLHF.